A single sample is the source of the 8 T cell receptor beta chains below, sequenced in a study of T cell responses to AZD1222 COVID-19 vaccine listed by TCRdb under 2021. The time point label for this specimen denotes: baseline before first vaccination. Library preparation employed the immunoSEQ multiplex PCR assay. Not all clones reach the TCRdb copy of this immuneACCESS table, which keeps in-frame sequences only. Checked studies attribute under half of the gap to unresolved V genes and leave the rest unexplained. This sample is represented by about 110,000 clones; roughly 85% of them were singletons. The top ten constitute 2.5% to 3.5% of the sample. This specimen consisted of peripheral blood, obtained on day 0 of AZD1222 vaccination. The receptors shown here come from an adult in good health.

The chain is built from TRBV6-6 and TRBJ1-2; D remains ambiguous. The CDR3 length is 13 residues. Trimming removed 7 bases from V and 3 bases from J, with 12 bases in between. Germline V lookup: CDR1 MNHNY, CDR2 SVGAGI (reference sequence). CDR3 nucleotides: TGTGCCAGCACCATTAAGGAGTACTATGGCTACACCTTC. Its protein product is CASTIKEYYGYTF.

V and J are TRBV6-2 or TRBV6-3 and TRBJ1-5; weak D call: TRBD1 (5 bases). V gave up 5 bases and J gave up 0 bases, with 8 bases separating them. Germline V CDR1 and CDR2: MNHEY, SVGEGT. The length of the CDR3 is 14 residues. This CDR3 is CASSTQDSNQPQHF. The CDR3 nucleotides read TGTGCCAGCAGTACACAGGATAGCAATCAGCCCCAGCATTTT.

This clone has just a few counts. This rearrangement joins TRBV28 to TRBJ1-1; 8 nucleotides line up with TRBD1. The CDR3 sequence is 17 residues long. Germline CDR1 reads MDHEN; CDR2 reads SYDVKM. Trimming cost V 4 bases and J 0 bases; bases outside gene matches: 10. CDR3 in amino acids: CASSSFRQGIMNTEAFF. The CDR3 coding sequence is TGTGCCAGCAGTTCATTCCGACAGGGGATCATGAACACTGAAGCTTTCTTT.

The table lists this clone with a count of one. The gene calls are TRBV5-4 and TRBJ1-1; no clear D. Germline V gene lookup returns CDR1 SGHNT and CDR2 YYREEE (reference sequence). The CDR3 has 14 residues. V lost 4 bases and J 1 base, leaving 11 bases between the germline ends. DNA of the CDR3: TGTGCCAGCAGCCCACCTCGGGGGAACACTGAAGCTTTCTTT. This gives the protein CASSPPRGNTEAFF.

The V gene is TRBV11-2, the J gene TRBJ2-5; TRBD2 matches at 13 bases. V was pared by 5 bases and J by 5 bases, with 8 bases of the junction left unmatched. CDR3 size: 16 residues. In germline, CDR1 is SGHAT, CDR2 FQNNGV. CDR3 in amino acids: CASSPGTSGVGETQYF. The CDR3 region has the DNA TGTGCCAGCAGCCCTGGGACTAGCGGGGTTGGGGAGACCCAGTACTTC.

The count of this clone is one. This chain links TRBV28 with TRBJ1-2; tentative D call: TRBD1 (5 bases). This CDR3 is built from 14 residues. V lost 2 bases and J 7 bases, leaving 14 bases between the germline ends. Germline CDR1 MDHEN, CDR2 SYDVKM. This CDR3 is CASSLPARAGGYTF. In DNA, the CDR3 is TGTGCCAGCAGTTTACCGGCCAGGGCGGGTGGCTACACCTTC.

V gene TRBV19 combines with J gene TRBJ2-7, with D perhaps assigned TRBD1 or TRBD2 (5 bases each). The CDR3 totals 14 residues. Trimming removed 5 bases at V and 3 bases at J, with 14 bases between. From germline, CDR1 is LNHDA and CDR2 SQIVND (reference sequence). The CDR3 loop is CASSDSGTLYEQYF. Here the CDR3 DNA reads TGTGCCAGTAGTGATTCAGGGACCCTCTACGAGCAGTACTTC.

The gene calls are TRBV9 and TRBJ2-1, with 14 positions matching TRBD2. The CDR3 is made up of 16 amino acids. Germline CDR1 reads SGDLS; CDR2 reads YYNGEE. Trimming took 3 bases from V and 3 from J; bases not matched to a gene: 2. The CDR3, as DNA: TGTGCCAGCAGCGCCGGACTAGCGGGAGGCTACAATGAGCAGTTCTTC. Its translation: CASSAGLAGGYNEQFF.